This T cell receptor beta chain was found in a study of CD8 T cells in cerebrospinal fluid in Alzheimer's disease (dated by TCRdb to 2018 to 2021). At the level of the whole study: The study assessed CSF T cell clonal expansion with two single-cell approaches: plate-based nested PCR sequencing and droplet-based sequencing. The study tested whether clonally expanded T cells were present in cerebrospinal fluid from healthy elderly individuals and from patients with neurodegenerative disease. In the droplet-based CSF analysis comparing patients with controls, there were about ten healthy controls (roughly 11,000 cells) and about ten patients with MCI or Alzheimer's disease (approximately 10,000 cells). A total of about 25 samples were covered by the CSF gene-expression analysis, which included Parkinson's disease patients.

Acute infectious disease was absent in all participants, and all participants were in good physical condition. Neurodegeneration in patients was confirmed with biomarkers including neurofilament, amyloid-beta and tau. Live CSF cells for droplet-based sequencing were sorted with a live/dead marker. CSF was obtained by lumbar puncture, and immune cells were pelleted by centrifugation at 300g. Each CSF sample was checked for red blood cells, and any sample showing blood contamination was excluded. CSF cells were cryopreserved in freezing medium, frozen at -80 degrees C overnight, and then transferred to liquid nitrogen for storage. Before analysis, CSF samples were kept in storage for less than seven months. Library preparation employed 10x single-cell sequencing. CSF cells were profiled with 10X Genomics single-cell V(D)J and 5' gene-expression libraries. An Illumina NextSeq550 was used to sequence the CSF single-cell TCR libraries. Per the authors' processing: V(D)J reads were aligned to the vdj-GRCh38 alts ensemble 2.0.0 reference and processed with the Cell Ranger vdj pipeline. Clonotypes were defined as cell barcodes sharing the same set of productive CDR3 nucleotide sequences. Clonotype information was added to Seurat v3.0 gene-expression metadata to link clonality with transcriptional profiles. Any CSF cell with more than 1,800 genes, more than 7,500 UMIs or more than 10% mitochondrial reads was removed. CDR3-beta sequences were compared against VDJdb to identify TCRs with known antigen specificity. The network analysis of clone sharing was performed with the R package qgraph and was limited to TCRs that had complete alpha and beta chains. Reprocessed by TCRdb, the reads give a single entry per CDR3 protein sequence, without DNA. TCRdb's processing, not the authors', yielded these V and J calls. This sample's table lists about 350 distinct CDR3 sequences. Roughly two fifths of the sample is in the top ten clones.

This clonotype is large (0.1 to 1%) by its frequency; no count is available. Its cognate antigen has yet to be identified. Overall study outcomes, separate from this receptor: Finding EBV-specific TCRs in CSF, the authors cautioned, does not establish a causal link between EBV and Alzheimer's disease. In patients with MCI or Alzheimer's disease, the biggest CSF clone accounted for a larger percentage of TCRs than in controls. In pooled data, a highly expanded clone (at least 3% of TCRs) occurred in 1 of 10 healthy subjects versus 4 of 6 Alzheimer's patients. The EBV-specific clones were neither the most highly expanded clones nor enriched among patients. Only samples with detectable clones went into the overall clonality comparison: approximately eleven healthy, 5 MCI, 5 AD, and 6 PD.

Based on the germline V gene, the CDR1 and CDR2 sequences are ENHRY and SYGVKD. From the cysteine through the phenylalanine, the CDR3 covers 14 amino acids. No DNA sequence is on record. This chain is built from TRBV10-3 and TRBJ2-1; lacking DNA, the TRBD2 call made by TCRdb goes unchecked. Sequenced: cerebrospinal fluid. This clonotype was sampled from a human donor with mild cognitive impairment. CDR3 loop: CAIGAEALFDEQFF.